Listed below are T cell receptor beta chains from one sample, sequenced in a study of CD4 T cells in relation to SARS-CoV-2 and coronaviruses. Measured with immunoSEQ multiplex PCR; TCRdb has only the in-frame clones, and not every one. The data show under 65,000 clones, with approximately 90% seen just once and approximately 1.5% held by the top ten. The specimen was memory CD4+ T cells from PBMCs. The source is a human donor in good health. CDR3s include the opening cysteine and the closing phenylalanine or tryptophan. Each record gives: CDR3 DNA, CDR3 protein, clone size, J gene, V gene, D gene. D genes are given only for firm matches. Rows may omit the clone size; those that give it use once, few, many or a size class.

TGTGCCAGCAGGCTCGGGACAGGGGCCTACAATGAGCAGTTCTTC | CASRLGTGAYNEQFF | NA | TRBJ2-1 | TRBV28 | TRBD1
TGTGCCAGCAGTTTTCGGGCCAGGTTCGGTGAAAAACTGTTTTTT | CASSFRARFGEKLFF | NA | TRBJ1-4 | TRBV28 | NA
TGTGCCAGCAGCCAAGTCCGGGGCCAGCCCCAGCATTTT | CASSQVRGQPQHF | NA | TRBJ1-5 | TRBV4-2 | NA
TGCGCCAGCAGCTTGAATAGCGGGAGCTACAATGAGCAGTTCTTC | CASSLNSGSYNEQFF | NA | TRBJ2-1 | TRBV5-1 | TRBD2
TGTGCCAGCAGCTTGGCCCGCAGGTCTGGGGCCAACGTCCTGACTTTC | CASSLARRSGANVLTF | NA | TRBJ2-6 | TRBV5-4 | NA
TGCAGCGATATACAGGGGGGGAATGAAGCTTTCTTT | CSDIQGGNEAFF | NA | TRBJ1-1 | TRBV29-1 | TRBD1
TGTGCCAGCAGCGGAACTAGACTGGGCACAGATACGCAGTATTTT | CASSGTRLGTDTQYF | NA | TRBJ2-3 | TRBV28 | NA
TGCGCCAGCCGAAGGGACACAGGGTCCGGGGAGCTGTTTTTT | CASRRDTGSGELFF | NA | TRBJ2-2 | TRBV5-1 | NA
TGTGCCAGCAGTTATGGGGGGCTAGCGGGAGGGGTCGGTGAGACCCAGTACTTC | CASSYGGLAGGVGETQYF | NA | TRBJ2-5 | TRBV6-2/TRBV6-3 | TRBD2
TGTGCCAGCAGTTTATTTCAGGGGCACTATGGCTACACCTTC | CASSLFQGHYGYTF | once | TRBJ1-2 | TRBV28 | NA
TGTGCCAGCAGCTTAATGACAACCTACGATGTGCAGTACTTC | CASSLMTTYDVQYF | few | TRBJ2-7 | TRBV5-8 | NA
TGTGCCAGCAGCGTAGCTCAGGGCGGCTATGGCTACACCTTC | CASSVAQGGYGYTF | NA | TRBJ1-2 | TRBV9 | NA
TGTGCCAGCAGCTCACAAGAATGGACAGTCACGGGCGATAGCAATCAGCCCCAGCATTTT | CASSSQEWTVTGDSNQPQHF | NA | TRBJ1-5 | TRBV7-3 | NA
TGTGCCAGCAGTTTGGGTCAGGGAGGTAGTTCACCCCTCCACTTT | CASSLGQGGSSPLHF | NA | TRBJ1-6 | TRBV27 | NA
TGTGCCAGCAGCTTAGGGGACAGAACTAACTATGGCTACACCTTC | CASSLGDRTNYGYTF | NA | TRBJ1-2 | TRBV7-9 | TRBD1
TGTGCCAGCACCCAGGACAGGGTTGGAAACACCATATATTTT | CASTQDRVGNTIYF | NA | TRBJ1-3 | TRBV28 | TRBD1
TGTGCCAGCAGGCCCGGGACGGCTGGAAACACCATATATTTT | CASRPGTAGNTIYF | NA | TRBJ1-3 | TRBV7-8 | NA
TGTGCCACCAGAGGACAGGGGGAGAATGAGCAGTTCTTC | CATRGQGENEQFF | once | TRBJ2-1 | TRBV15 | TRBD1
TGTGCCAGCAGTTGGACAGGGGGCACTTTCGAGCAGTACTTC | CASSWTGGTFEQYF | NA | TRBJ2-7 | TRBV27 | TRBD1
TGCGCCAGCGGAGACAGGGGTACAGATACGCAGTATTTT | CASGDRGTDTQYF | NA | TRBJ2-3 | TRBV5-1 | TRBD1
TGTGCCAGCAGCCAGGACGGGACTAGCGGGAGAAAGACCCAGTACTTC | CASSQDGTSGRKTQYF | NA | TRBJ2-5 | TRBV3-1/TRBV3-2 | TRBD2
TGTGCCAGCAGTTTATCTTACGGGGGCGGGAGCGATGAGCAGTTCTTC | CASSLSYGGGSDEQFF | few | TRBJ2-1 | TRBV27 | NA
TGTGGGACAGGTGATAACTATGGCTACACCTTC | CGTGDNYGYTF | once | TRBJ1-2 | TRBV28 | TRBD1
TGTGCCAGCAGAATAACAAGAAGCACAGATACGCAGTATTTT | CASRITRSTDTQYF | NA | TRBJ2-3 | TRBV6-5 | NA
TGTGCCATCAGTCAGGGACAGGGGGAAGCCGGGGAAACCAAAAACATTCAGTACTTC | CAISQGQGEAGETKNIQYF | NA | TRBJ2-4 | TRBV10-3 | TRBD1
TGTGCCAGCAGCGTGGACGGAGGATTCAATAGCAATCAGCCCCAGCATTTT | CASSVDGGFNSNQPQHF | NA | TRBJ1-5 | TRBV2 | NA
TGTGCCAGCAGCCAAGAGAGCAGGGGGACCTACAATGAGCAGTTCTTC | CASSQESRGTYNEQFF | NA | TRBJ2-1 | TRBV3-1/TRBV3-2 | TRBD1
TGTGCCAGTAGCCCGACCCCTAGCGGGGCTTACAATGAGCAGTTCTTC | CASSPTPSGAYNEQFF | NA | TRBJ2-1 | TRBV19 | TRBD2
TGTGCCAGCAGTTTTAGCGGGAGTTCGGTCAAAAACATTCAGTACTTC | CASSFSGSSVKNIQYF | NA | TRBJ2-4 | TRBV28 | TRBD2
TGTGCCAGCAGCCTACTCGCCGGAAACTACGAGCAGTACTTC | CASSLLAGNYEQYF | NA | TRBJ2-7 | TRBV3-1/TRBV3-2 | NA
TGTGCCAGCAGTTTTGCGAGAGAAGCTTTCTTT | CASSFAREAFF | NA | TRBJ1-1 | TRBV12-3/TRBV12-4 | NA
TGTGCCAGCAGACCGACTAGCGGGGCCTACAATGAGCAGTTCTTC | CASRPTSGAYNEQFF | NA | TRBJ2-1 | TRBV4-2 | TRBD2
TGTGCCAGCACCTCCCCGACAGGGTTGAGGGGAAAACTGTTTTTT | CASTSPTGLRGKLFF | NA | TRBJ1-4 | TRBV28 | TRBD1
TGTGCCAGCAGTGGACAGTTCCTTAATAGCAATCAGCCCCAGCATTTT | CASSGQFLNSNQPQHF | few | TRBJ1-5 | TRBV28 | NA
TGTGCCTGGAGTGCACAGCGACAGGGAGGGGAAAAACTGTTTTTT | CAWSAQRQGGEKLFF | NA | TRBJ1-4 | TRBV30 | TRBD1
TGCGCCAGCAGCCGACTACCCGATACGGGACTAGCGGGATATGAGCAGTTCTTC | CASSRLPDTGLAGYEQFF | NA | TRBJ2-1 | TRBV4-1 | TRBD2
TGCGCCAGCAGTTGGGGCGGGACAGGGACCTACGAGCAGTACTTC | CASSWGGTGTYEQYF | NA | TRBJ2-7 | TRBV5-1 | TRBD1
TGTGCCAGCAGCTTAACAGGGACCAGATCTTTAGCAGATACGCAGTATTTT | CASSLTGTRSLADTQYF | NA | TRBJ2-3 | TRBV7-3 | NA
TGTGCCAGCAGCTTTAGTCACAGGGCCATCTCTGGAAACACCATATATTTT | CASSFSHRAISGNTIYF | NA | TRBJ1-3 | TRBV11-2 | NA
TGTGCCAGCAGCCAAGATACGGGGCAGGCCGAGCAGTACTTC | CASSQDTGQAEQYF | few | TRBJ2-7 | TRBV4-2 | NA
TGTGCCACCAGTTCGAGCGGGAGGGCCTGGCGGAGCACAGATACGCAGTATTTT | CATSSSGRAWRSTDTQYF | NA | TRBJ2-3 | TRBV24-1 | TRBD2
TGTGCCAGCAGCGCGACGCCGGGAGTCTCCTACGAGCAGTACTTC | CASSATPGVSYEQYF | NA | TRBJ2-7 | TRBV7-8 | NA
TGTGCCAGTAGTATACTTGGGACAGGGGGATCACCCCTCCACTTT | CASSILGTGGSPLHF | few | TRBJ1-6 | TRBV19 | TRBD1
TGTGCCAGCAGCAAAGTAGCGGAAATTTTATTCAATGAGCAGTTCTTC | CASSKVAEILFNEQFF | NA | TRBJ2-1 | TRBV21-1 | NA
TGTGCCAGCAGTGCATCCACGGATTACTTTTTAACAGATACGCAGTATTTT | CASSASTDYFLTDTQYF | NA | TRBJ2-3 | TRBV2 | NA
TGTGCCAGCAGCTGGGACAGGAATAATTCACCCCTCCACTTT | CASSWDRNNSPLHF | NA | TRBJ1-6 | TRBV5-5 | TRBD1
TGCGCCAGCAGCGAACGGACTAGCGGAAACCCCCCAGATACGCGGTATTTT | CASSERTSGNPPDTRYF | NA | TRBJ2-3 | TRBV4-1 | TRBD2
TGTGCCAGCAGCCTAGCGGGGGGGCTCTCCTACGAGCAGTACTTC | CASSLAGGLSYEQYF | NA | TRBJ2-7 | TRBV7-9 | TRBD2
TGTGCCACCAGTGACCCCTCGGGCACCAGCTCCTACAATGAGCAGTTCTTC | CATSDPSGTSSYNEQFF | NA | TRBJ2-1 | TRBV24-1 | NA